This T cell receptor (beta chain) was identified during a study of cytomegalovirus exposure and HLA in healthy donors. Background on the study: Genotyping showed 70% to 90% of 398 donors falling in the Caucasian-associated ancestry cluster.

The PCR used 60 Vbeta and 13 Jbeta primers. The repertoire was sequenced with immunoSEQ multiplex PCR; TCRdb's copy has only in-frame clones and lacks some. Of about 190,000 clones in the sample, under 80% were seen once. After removal of 6 bases from V and 0 bases from J, the junction contained 4 bases not matched to a gene. The CDR3 is 14 amino acids. Germline V gene lookup returns CDR1 MNHEY and CDR2 SVGAGI. This receptor was obtained from a man aged 25-40 years in good health and CMV-seropositive. This chain links TRBV6-5 with TRBJ1-1, with 7 bases fitting TRBD1. The sequenced material came from PBMCs. CDR3 sequence: CASRRQGLNTEAFF. Here the CDR3 DNA reads TGTGCCAGCAGAAGACAGGGCCTGAACACTGAAGCTTTCTTT.